This T cell receptor beta chain appears in the sequencing data of a study of blood T cells in healthy people across ages (dated by TCRdb to about 2015). Background for the entire study: In model experiments, roughly one uniquely barcoded TCR beta cDNA molecule per two T cells was captured by template switching. To track age-related changes in TCR beta repertoire diversity, the study relied on deep sequencing normalized with unique cDNA molecular identifiers. The donors were divided into four age groups: young (average approximately 17 years), middle-aged (almost 40), aged (roughly 60) and long-lived (roughly 82). To avoid experimental bias, donors of different ages were spread randomly across the sequencing lanes. The study analyzed two additional independent replicas of 1 million unique cDNA reads from the same blood draw for two donors, one aged 18 to 29 and one aged 80 or older. The study at large found these results: Observed TCR beta diversity per million T cells fell roughly linearly with age, and a significant reduction was already apparent by age about 43. The long-lived group showed more naive CD4+ T cells, fewer expanded clones and increased TCR diversity than the aged group, suggesting age selection. Because the CMV infection status of the donors was unknown, age-related changes in expanded clonotypes may potentially have been confounded. Estimates of total diversity based on one million sequenced T cells were regarded as lower bounds and as underestimates. Observed TCR beta diversity correlated strongly with the percentage of naive T cells measured by flow cytometry. Bulk unsorted PBMC profiling prevented conclusive comparison of naive and antigen-experienced compartments.

The library was prepared using 5' RACE. The reads were generated on an Illumina HiSeq 2500. A second PCR of 7 to 11 cycles was performed with a sample-barcoded 5' primer and a J-beta primer mix. Each TCR beta cDNA molecule received a unique molecular identifier from a template-switch 5' adaptor carrying 12 random nucleotides. Each sample yielded at least 3 million CDR3-containing paired-end reads. First-strand cDNA was synthesized from all RNA with the Mint cDNA synthesis kit, primed by a TRBC-specific oligonucleotide. After uracil-DNA glycosylase treatment, a first 18-cycle PCR used universal primers M1SS and BC2_uni_R on all cDNA. On the authors' methods: Each sample was normalized by randomly selecting 1 million high-quality reads, each carrying a distinct molecular identifier. Reads sharing molecular identifiers were discarded rather than binned into consensus sequences. MiTCR, with a Q25 quality threshold and the strictest error-elimination algorithm, was used for CDR3 identification, clonotype clustering and error correction. Lower-bound total TCR beta diversity was estimated with a nonparametric unseen species model using Euler transformation. TCRdb reprocessing: public reads trimmed at Q25 with fastp, clones called with MiXCR, in-frame beta chains kept. Under each unique CDR3 protein, matching rows form one entry showing the most common genes and DNA. The V and J calls shown here were made by TCRdb, not taken from the authors' results. This sample comprises about 1.6 million distinct CDR3 sequences, 30% to 35% of them detected only once. Roughly 10% of the sample lies in the top ten.

This clonotype was recorded a few times. Its target antigen remains unknown. Base qualities are missing; no much larger clone stands one base away. The donors were some 36 Caucasian individuals from Russia, aged roughly 6 to 100 years, who were systemically healthy. Each donor gave around 9 milliliters of peripheral blood, collected into EDTA-treated Vacutainer tubes. Ficoll-Paque density-gradient centrifugation was used to isolate PBMCs, with at least 7 million per sample. Total RNA was extracted from PBMCs with Trizol reagent, with at least 5 micrograms obtained per sample. For every donor, flow cytometry on a PBMC aliquot measured the percentage of naive CD45RAhigh/CD27high T cells. Spanning cysteine to phenylalanine, the CDR3 consists of 14 amino acids. The kept DNA is CDR3 alone, 42 bases in frame from the first base. CDR1 and CDR2 are drawn from the germline V gene: ENHRY, SYGVKD. V is trimmed back by 2 bases and J by 5 bases, and the junction contains 6 bases that no gene match accounts for.

The origin of this receptor is a woman aged 25 to 39 in good health. The chain links TRBV10-3 with TRBJ2-7; TRBD1 matches 7 bases in the middle. Sequencing was performed on blood. The CDR3 amino acid sequence is: CAISERQGTHEQYF. The DNA is as follows: TGTGCCATCAGTGAGCGACAGGGTACCCACGAGCAGTACTTC.